This passage covers 8 T cell receptor beta chains from one sample sequenced in a study of a mutant IDH1 vaccine in newly diagnosed glioma. Data came from immunoSEQ multiplex PCR; TCRdb stores just in-frame clones and leaves some out. The repertoire includes about 59,000 clones, 75% to 90% of them detected once, and 3.8% sits in the top ten. The antigens of these receptors remain unknown. Specified time point: week 47, end of study. A single vaccine dose contained 300 ug of mutant IDH1 20-mer peptide, and topical imiquimod was used with it. Sequences were derived from PBMCs, sampled from a glioma patient whose treatment included an IDH1 peptide vaccine. These receptors came from a man aged 30-40 years with glioma.

This clone was detected once. J is TRBJ2-3 and V is TRBV10-1; unclear D gene. Looked up from germline, CDR1 is WNHNN and CDR2 is SYGVQD (reference sequence). The CDR3 covers 14 residues. Deletions cut 3 bases from V and 0 bases from J, with 7 bases between. The CDR3 DNA reads TGCGCCAGCAGTGATGCTGCTAGCACAGATACGCAGTATTTT. Translated: CASSDAASTDTQYF.

The chain is built from TRBV9 and TRBJ2-1; 11 bases match TRBD2. J was trimmed by 15 bases and V by 3 bases; bases with no gene match: 11. Germline CDR1 reads SGDLS; CDR2 reads YYNGEE. The length of the CDR3 is 14 residues. CDR3 sequence: CASSASGGSFSPFF. The DNA for the CDR3 is TGTGCCAGCAGCGCTAGCGGGGGGTCTTTTAGTCCGTTCTTC.

The V and J genes are TRBV7-9 and TRBJ2-2; 7 nucleotides match TRBD2. The J segment lost 0 bases and the V segment lost 3 bases, leaving 4 bases of the junction unmatched. Germline CDR1 reads SEHNR; CDR2 reads FQNEAQ (reference sequence). The CDR3 totals 16 residues. The CDR3 sequence: CASSFARGANTGELFF. The CDR3 region has the DNA TGTGCCAGCAGCTTTGCCCGGGGGGCGAACACCGGGGAGCTGTTTTTT.

The V and J genes are TRBV10-2 and TRBJ1-2; 7 bases match TRBD1. The CDR3 is 13 residues long. V gave up 2 bases and J gave up 5 bases; unmatched junction bases: 2. Germline V gene sequence: CDR1 WSHSY, CDR2 SAAADI. CDR3: CASSEQGQYGYTF. The CDR3 nucleotides read TGCGCCAGCAGTGAGCAGGGACAGTATGGCTACACCTTC.

The CDR3 loop reads CASISPSSSYNEQFF. CDR3 DNA sequence: TGTGCCAGCATTTCACCTAGTTCGTCCTACAATGAGCAGTTCTTC. The gene calls are TRBV5-6 and TRBJ2-1, with unresolved D. This CDR3 has 15 residues. The germline gives CDR1 SGHDT, CDR2 YYEEEE. With 6 bases removed from V and 1 base from J, the gap between germline ends came to 14 bases.

The chain links TRBV11-2 to TRBJ2-3; 8 bases are shared with TRBD2. This CDR3 region has 16 residues. With V trimmed by 5 bases and J by 3 bases, 10 bases remained unmatched. CDR1 and CDR2 (germline): SGHAT, FQNNGV. DNA for the CDR3: TGTGCCAGCAGCCTAGTCCGGGGGGGCCTAACAGATACGCAGTATTTT. It translates to CASSLVRGGLTDTQYF.

The chain carries TRBV7-9 and TRBJ2-1; D remains ambiguous. V was clipped by 1 base and J by 3 bases, with 7 bases between them. The V gene's germline CDR1 is SEHNR and CDR2 FQNEAQ (reference sequence). The CDR3 sequence is 14 residues long. Here the CDR3 reads CASSLVPLYNEQFF. For the CDR3, the DNA is TGTGCCAGCAGCTTAGTACCCCTCTACAATGAGCAGTTCTTC.

V and J are TRBV11-3 and TRBJ1-1, with TRBD1 matching over 10 bases. Germline CDR1 reads SGHNT; CDR2 reads YENEEA. CDR3 length: 13 residues. V dropped 5 bases and J dropped 8; count of bases not matched to a gene: 5. The CDR3 nucleotides are TGTGCCAGCAGCCACTCGGGACAGGGGGAAGCTTTCTTT. Translated, it gives CASSHSGQGEAFF.